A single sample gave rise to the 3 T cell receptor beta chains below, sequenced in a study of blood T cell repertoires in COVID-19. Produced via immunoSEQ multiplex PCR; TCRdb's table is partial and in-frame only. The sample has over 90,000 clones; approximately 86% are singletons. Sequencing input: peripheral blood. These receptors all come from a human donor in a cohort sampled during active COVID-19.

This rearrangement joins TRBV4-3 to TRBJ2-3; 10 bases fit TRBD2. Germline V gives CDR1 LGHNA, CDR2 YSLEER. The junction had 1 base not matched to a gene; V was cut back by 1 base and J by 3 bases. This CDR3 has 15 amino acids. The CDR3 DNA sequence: TGCGCCAGCAGCCAAGTAGCGGGAGGTACAGATACGCAGTATTTT. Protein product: CASSQVAGGTDTQYF.

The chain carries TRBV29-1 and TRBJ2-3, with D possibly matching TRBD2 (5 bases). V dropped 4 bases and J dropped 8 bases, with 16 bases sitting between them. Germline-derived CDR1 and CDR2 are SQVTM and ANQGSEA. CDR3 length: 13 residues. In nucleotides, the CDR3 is TGCAGCGTTGCTAAGGGAGCCCCGGGTACGCAGTATTTT. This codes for CSVAKGAPGTQYF.

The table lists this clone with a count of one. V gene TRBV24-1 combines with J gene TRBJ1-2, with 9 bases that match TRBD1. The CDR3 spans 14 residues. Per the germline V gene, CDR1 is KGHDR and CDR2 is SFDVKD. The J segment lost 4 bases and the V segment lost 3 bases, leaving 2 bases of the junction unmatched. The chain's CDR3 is CATSDGTGSYGYTF. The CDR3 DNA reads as TGTGCCACCAGTGATGGGACAGGGTCCTATGGCTACACCTTC.